This entry lists 27 T cell receptor beta chains sequenced from one sample in a study of CD8+ T cells in alopecia areata. The authors extracted RNA and reverse transcribed it into cDNA as the sequencing template. Assay used: immunoSEQ multiplex PCR; TCRdb lists only in-frame clones, some missing. This sample includes about 110,000 clones with no singletons; its ten biggest clones take up about 20%. Sequencing was carried out using lesional skin. These receptors were obtained from a C3H/HeJ mouse with alopecia areata. The mouse line has the MHC haplotype H2-k.

Only a few counts were recorded for this clone. Here the gene names and germline are mouse. The read terminates 4 residues before the CDR3 end, so the remaining end is supplied by the germline J gene. The rearrangement links TRBV1 to TRBJ1-1; D unresolved. Per germline, CDR1 NSQYPW and CDR2 LRSPGD (reference sequence). CDR3 length: 12 residues. Trimming stripped 8 bases from V and 3 bases from J, with 10 bases between. CDR3 bases read: TGCACCTGCTACCTGAGGGACACA. Its protein product is CTCYLRDT. The complete CDR3 protein is CTCYLRDTEVFF.

Remarks on this clone: Mouse germline and gene names are used. The sequenced fragment ends 4 residues before the CDR3 boundary, so the rest is inferred from the germline J gene. The chain couples TRBV13-3 to TRBJ1-4; 8 nucleotides agree with TRBD1. The CDR3 sequence is 15 residues long. The trim removed 3 bases at V and 4 bases at J, leaving 5 bases unmatched. Germline V lookup: CDR1 NNHDY, CDR2 SYVADS. This chain's CDR3 is CASSGTGRGNERLFF. The CDR3 bases that were read are TGTGCCAGCAGTGGGACAGGGAGAGGCAACGAA.

Worth noting for this clone: The gene names here belong to mouse. The read terminates 4 residues before the CDR3 end, so the remaining end is supplied by the germline J gene. This chain links TRBV31 with TRBJ2-5; 9 bases line up with TRBD2. The CDR3 runs 16 residues. Germline CDR1 is GKSSPN and CDR2 is SITVG. Trimming at V came to 0 bases and at J to 1 base, leaving 5 bases not matched to a gene. The sequenced part of the CDR3 DNA is TGTGCCTGGAGTCTAATGGGGGGGCGCGACCAAGAC. Translated: CAWSLMGGRDQD. The full CDR3 protein reads CAWSLMGGRDQDTQYF.

Comments on this clone: TCRdb and the translated DNA give different amino acids at residue 13; the protein presented here is the one translated from the DNA. Gene names are mouse gene names. The CDR3 is cut off 3 residues early in the read; its end comes from the germline J gene. The chain combines TRBV1 with TRBJ1-6, with D perhaps TRBD1 (5 bases). TRBJ1-6 is classed as an ORF, of uncertain function. The germline CDR1 and CDR2 sequences are NSQYPW and LRSPGD (reference sequence). The V end lost 3 bases, the J end lost 4 bases, and 13 bases lay between the germline ends. This CDR3 has 16 amino acids. The CDR3 protein is CTCSAETGQYNSPLYF. The CDR3 DNA, read in part, is TGCACCTGCAGTGCCGAAACCGGACAATATAATTCGCCC.

This clone came up many times. Mouse gene names apply. The read falls 4 residues short of the CDR3 end, and the missing part is taken from the germline J gene. The rearrangement joins TRBV13-3 to TRBJ2-7; 8 bases line up with TRBD2. In germline, CDR1 is NNHDY, CDR2 SYVADS. J was trimmed by 2 bases and V by 0 bases; bases with no gene match: 4. The CDR3 loop spans 15 amino acids. Partial CDR3 DNA: TGTGCCAGCAGTGATGTTTCTGGGGGGCCCTAT. The encoded protein is CASSDVSGGPY. The whole CDR3 sequence reads CASSDVSGGPYEQYF.

A remark on this clone: Gene names and germline match the mouse. The read ends 4 residues early relative to the CDR3; the germline J gene fills the gap. V and J are TRBV13-1 and TRBJ2-5; 9 positions match TRBD2. The CDR3 has 15 residues. The germline CDR1 and CDR2 sequences are NSHNY and SYGAGN. The CDR3 spells CASSAWGGAEDTQYF. The covered CDR3 bases are TGTGCCAGCAGTGCATGGGGGGGCGCAGAAGAC.

This clone was seen more than once but under ten times. Gene labels here are mouse ones. The read terminates 4 residues before the CDR3 end, so the remaining end is supplied by the germline J gene. The chain recombines TRBV13-3 with TRBJ1-1, with D possibly TRBD1 on 5 matching bases. The CDR3 runs 14 residues. Germline assignment: CDR1 NNHDY and CDR2 SYVADS. V lost 2 bases and J lost 1, with 9 bases in between. CDR3 DNA (partial): TGTGCCAGCAGTGACAGGGTGATGAACACA. Translating gives CASSDRVMNT. The CDR3 reads in full as CASSDRVMNTEVFF.

This clone was seen a few times. The germline and genes are mouse ones. The read is 4 residues too short to cover the CDR3 end, so that end is filled in from the germline J gene. This rearrangement joins TRBV14 to TRBJ2-7; D unresolved. Trimming took 4 bases from V and 3 from J, leaving 8 bases between them. The germline CDR1 and CDR2 sequences are SGHDT and FRDEAV. The CDR3 extends over 12 amino acids. The covered CDR3 bases are TGTGCCAGCAGTCACAGAGACTAT. Residues: CASSHRDY. The full CDR3 protein reads CASSHRDYEQYF.

This clone was observed at least ten times. The gene names here belong to mouse. From the germline J gene comes the end of the CDR3, since the read stops 4 residues before it. This chain joins TRBV13-3 and TRBJ2-1; 7 bases agree with TRBD1. The germline V gene encodes CDR1 NNHDY and CDR2 SYVADS. Trimming removed 0 bases from V and 3 bases from J; junction bases left unmatched: 3. The CDR3 length is 15 residues. The CDR3 DNA, read in part, is TGTGCCAGCAGTGATGCAGGGGGTCTCTATGCT. It specifies CASSDAGGLYA. The entire CDR3 is CASSDAGGLYAEQFF.

Of note for this clone: Here the gene names and germline are mouse. The CDR3 sequence: CASSRTQNEQYF. The DNA read from the CDR3 is TGTGCTAGCAGTAGAACACAGAAT. This chain uses TRBV17 with TRBJ2-7; D unclear. The CDR3 is cut off 4 residues early in the read; its end comes from the germline J gene. This CDR3 spans 12 amino acids. CDR1 and CDR2 (germline): MNHDT, YYDKIL.

This clone appeared a few times. All gene names here are mouse names. The read stops 4 residues short of the end of the CDR3; the missing end is completed from the germline J gene. The chain couples TRBV13-3 to TRBJ2-1, with 11 nucleotides matching TRBD2. CDR1 is NNHDY and CDR2 is SYVADS in the germline V gene. The CDR3 sequence is 17 residues long. V lost 0 bases, J lost 3 bases, and 5 bases stayed unmatched. CDR3 DNA, as far as it was read: TGTGCCAGCAGTGATGCATGGACTGGGGGGTCCTATGCT. It translates to CASSDAWTGGSYA. The CDR3 in its entirety is CASSDAWTGGSYAEQFF.

This clone was recorded many times. Mouse names are used for the genes. The CDR3 is cut off 4 residues early in the read; its end comes from the germline J gene. V usage is TRBV13-3 and J usage is TRBJ2-1, with 9 bases matching TRBD1. Trimming took 2 bases from V and 6 from J; bases not matched to a gene: 3. The CDR3 is 14 residues long. Germline CDR1 and CDR2: NNHDY and SYVADS. Incomplete CDR3 DNA: TGTGCCAGCAGTGACCGGACAGGGGTTGCT. Protein product: CASSDRTGVA. The CDR3 reads in full as CASSDRTGVAEQFF.

The sample holds many counts of this clone. Mouse germline and gene names are used. The CDR3 is cut off 4 residues early in the read; its end comes from the germline J gene. The chain has TRBV19 and TRBJ2-2; 8 bases map to TRBD1. The CDR3 is 14 amino acids. V dropped 5 bases and J dropped 0; count of bases not matched to a gene: 0. Germline V CDR1 and CDR2: FNHDT, SITEND (reference sequence). The sequenced CDR3 bases are TGTGCCAGCAGACAGGGGGCAAACACCGGG. Translation gives CASRQGANTG. The whole CDR3 region reads CASRQGANTGQLYF.

This clone has a handful of counts. Gene names are mouse gene names. The CDR3 goes on 4 residues after the read ends, and that part is filled in from the germline J gene. The V and J genes are TRBV19 and TRBJ1-4; 9 bases match TRBD1. CDR3 length: 15 residues. Per germline, CDR1 FNHDT and CDR2 SITEND (reference sequence). The J segment lost 3 bases and the V segment lost 5 bases, leaving 5 bases of the junction unmatched. The CDR3 bases that were read are TGTGCCAGCAGCCCGGGACAGGGAACCAACGAA. As protein: CASSPGQGTNE. The entire CDR3 is CASSPGQGTNERLFF. Full variable domain (rest looked up from reference TRBV19 and TRBJ1-4): GGIITQTPKFLIGQEGQKLTLKCQQNFNHDTMYWYRQDSGKGLRLIYYSITENDLQKGDLSEGYDASREKKSSFSLTVTSAQKNEMAVFLCASSPGQGTNERLFFGHGTKLSVL.

This clone occurred a few times. Mouse gene names apply. The missing CDR3 end, 4 residues past where the read stops, is filled in from the germline J gene. This chain joins TRBV19 and TRBJ2-1; TRBD2 aligns across 7 bases. After removal of 5 bases from V and 0 bases from J, the junction contained 2 bases not matched to a gene. Germline loops: CDR1 FNHDT, CDR2 SITEND (reference sequence). CDR3 length: 14 amino acids. CDR3 loop: CASRTGDNYAEQFF. CDR3 DNA, as far as it was read: TGTGCCAGCAGAACTGGGGATAACTATGCT.

Comment on this clone: Gene names refer to mouse genes. The sequenced fragment ends 4 residues before the CDR3 boundary, so the rest is inferred from the germline J gene. V usage is TRBV14 and J usage is TRBJ1-2; TRBD1 matches at 11 bases. Germline CDR1 reads SGHDT; CDR2 reads FRDEAV. The CDR3 has 13 residues. The chain's CDR3 is CASRQGQGGDYTF. The CDR3 bases that were read are TGTGCCAGCAGACAGGGACAGGGGGGC.

Note on this clone: The genes are named according to mouse. The CDR3 end lies 4 residues beyond the end of the read and is filled in from the germline J gene. The rearrangement joins TRBV19 to TRBJ2-5, with a possible D match to TRBD2 (6 bases). Germline assignment: CDR1 FNHDT and CDR2 SITEND (reference sequence). The CDR3 is made up of 12 amino acids. Deletions cut 6 bases from V and 3 bases from J, with 8 bases between. The CDR3 DNA, read in part, is TGTGCCAGCAACGGGGGGCAAGAC. Its protein is CASNGGQD. The entire CDR3 is CASNGGQDTQYF.

About this clone itself: Each gene name is a mouse one. The CDR3 end lies 4 residues beyond the end of the read and is filled in from the germline J gene. V usage is TRBV1 and J usage is TRBJ2-7, with 7 nucleotides matching TRBD1. Germline V lookup: CDR1 NSQYPW, CDR2 LRSPGD (reference sequence). This CDR3 is built from 14 residues. The covered CDR3 bases are TGCACCTGCAGTGCAAGACAGGGAGGGGAT. It is translated as CTCSARQGGD. The whole CDR3 is CTCSARQGGDEQYF.

Concerning this clone itself: Gene names and germline match the mouse. The CDR3 extends 4 residues past the end of the read, so its final part is completed from the germline J gene. The V call is TRBV13-3, the J call TRBJ2-2; 7 positions agree with TRBD1. Germline CDR1 is NNHDY and CDR2 is SYVADS. Trimming cost V 5 bases and J 0 bases; bases outside gene matches: 7. The CDR3 spans 16 residues. Incomplete CDR3 DNA: TGTGCCAGCAGCCCGAGACAGGGCGCAAACACCGGG. The encoded protein is CASSPRQGANTG. The complete CDR3 protein is CASSPRQGANTGQLYF.

This clone was detected a few times. Gene names and germline match the mouse. The read stops 4 residues short of the end of the CDR3; the missing end is completed from the germline J gene. The chain joins TRBV31 to TRBJ2-5; weak D call: TRBD2 (5 bases). The CDR3 runs to 14 residues. CDR1 is GKSSPN, CDR2 SITVG, per germline. The CDR3 bases that were read are TGTGCCTGGAGTCCCCTCCGCTGGGAAGAC. It is translated as CAWSPLRWED. The CDR3 in its entirety is CAWSPLRWEDTQYF.

Concerning this clone itself: Here the gene names and germline are mouse. The CDR3 extends 4 residues past the end of the read, so its final part is completed from the germline J gene. The chain joins TRBV13-3 to TRBJ2-3; 9 bases are shared with TRBD2. Trimming removed 0 bases from V and 3 bases from J; junction bases left unmatched: 5. This CDR3 has 16 amino acids. Germline V gene sequence: CDR1 NNHDY, CDR2 SYVADS. The CDR3 loop reads CASSDDGGAPAETLYF. The CDR3 bases that were read are TGTGCCAGCAGTGATGATGGGGGGGCTCCCGCAGAA.

This clone has more than one count but fewer than ten. Genes and germline come from the mouse. The read terminates 4 residues before the CDR3 end, so the remaining end is supplied by the germline J gene. The rearrangement joins TRBV16 to TRBJ2-7; the D gene is possibly TRBD1 (6 bases). Germline V CDR1 and CDR2: SGHSA, FRNQAP. The CDR3 loop spans 15 amino acids. V lost 0 bases and J 1 base, leaving 10 bases between the germline ends. The CDR3 protein is CASSLDGTTSYEQYF. CDR3 DNA, as far as it was read: TGTGCAAGCAGCTTAGACGGGACAACATCCTAT.

This clone was found a few times. Gene names are the mouse ones. The read comes to an end 4 residues before the CDR3 does, leaving the germline J gene to fill in the end. The chain uses TRBV13-3 and TRBJ1-1; D is possibly TRBD1 (6 bases). This CDR3 is 12 amino acids long. Germline CDR1 reads NNHDY; CDR2 reads SYVADS. CDR3 DNA (partial): TGTGCCAGCAGCAATCAGGGGACA. Encoded protein: CASSNQGT. The whole CDR3 sequence is CASSNQGTEVFF.

Remarks on this clone: The genes are named according to mouse. With the read ending 4 residues before the CDR3 end, the germline J gene is used to fill in that end. The V and J genes are TRBV13-3 and TRBJ1-4; maybe TRBD1 (5 bases). Trimming took 0 bases from V and 0 from J, leaving 9 bases between them. Germline loops: CDR1 NNHDY, CDR2 SYVADS. This CDR3 has 16 residues. The part of the CDR3 DNA that was read is TGTGCCAGCAGTGATGCAGGGTCCTTTTCCAACGAA. It translates to CASSDAGSFSNE. The entire CDR3 is CASSDAGSFSNERLFF. The variable domain in full, completed from reference TRBV13-3 and TRBJ1-4, reads EAAVTQSPRSKVAVTGGKVTLSCHQTNNHDYMYWYRQDTGHGLRLIHYSYVADSTEKGDIPDGYKASRPSQENFSLILELASLSQTAVYFCASSDAGSFSNERLFFGHGTKLSVL.

This clone was counted between two and nine times. Genes and germline come from the mouse. Sequencing ends 4 residues short of the CDR3 end; the germline J gene provides the rest. This sequence joins TRBV19 and TRBJ2-3, with D perhaps matching TRBD1 (5 bases). Trimming pared 0 bases from V and 3 bases from J, leaving 8 bases between. From germline, CDR1 is FNHDT and CDR2 SITEND (reference sequence). This CDR3 is built from 14 residues. The DNA read from the CDR3 is TGTGCCAGCAGTATAGCCAGGGCCGCAGAA. This translates into CASSIARAAE. The whole CDR3 protein reads CASSIARAAETLYF.

This clone came up many times. Gene names are mouse gene names. The read terminates 4 residues before the CDR3 end, so the remaining end is supplied by the germline J gene. The chain couples TRBV13-3 to TRBJ2-1; TRBD2 matches at 8 bases. The germline CDR1 and CDR2 sequences are NNHDY and SYVADS. This CDR3 contains 15 residues. J was trimmed by 1 base and V by 2 bases; bases with no gene match: 2. The DNA read from the CDR3 is TGTGCCAGCAGTGACTGGGACTGGAACTATGCT. It is translated as CASSDWDWNYA. The entire CDR3 reads CASSDWDWNYAEQFF.

This clone has at least ten counts. Mouse germline and gene names are used. The sequenced fragment ends 4 residues before the CDR3 boundary, so the rest is inferred from the germline J gene. The rearrangement uses TRBV13-3 and TRBJ2-7, with 7 bases identical to TRBD1. The CDR3 is 13 residues long. Germline V CDR1 and CDR2: NNHDY, SYVADS. The covered CDR3 bases are TGTGCCAGCAGCCTCCGGGACAGATAT. This translates into CASSLRDRY. The complete CDR3 protein is CASSLRDRYEQYF.